This T cell receptor (beta chain) is from a study of CD8 T cells in Susac syndrome. TCR beta from blood CD8+ and CD4+ T cells was sequenced. The germline V gene has CDR1 LNHDA and CDR2 SQIVND (reference sequence). The CDR3 is 12 residues long. V lost 11 bases, J lost 1 base, and 4 bases stayed unmatched. Study results and caveats: In total CD8+ repertoires, roughly 15 Susac-specific public clones were found, and CD8+ TEMRA repertoires had four or five.

An amount of RNA that ranged from roughly 0.45 to 1 ug was reverse transcribed with random hexamers. TCRdb reanalysed the immunoSEQ multiplex PCR reads using MiXCR and keeps one entry per CDR3 protein. The sample consists of approximately 25,000 distinct CDR3 sequences, around 93% of them appearing once. Worth noting for this clonotype: Its target is not known.

The chain couples TRBV19 to TRBJ2-5, with 7 bases identical to TRBD2. The clonotype was recovered from a human donor with Susac syndrome. The sequenced sample consisted of CD8+ T cells from PBMCs. The CDR3 DNA sequence: TGTGCCTGCTCGGGGGGCCAAGAGACCCAGTACTTC. It translates to CACSGGQETQYF. Full variable domain (rest looked up from reference TRBV19 and TRBJ2-5): DGGITQSPKYLFRKEGQNVTLSCEQNLNHDAMYWYRQDPGQGLRLIYYSQIVNDFQKGDIAEGYSVSREKKESFPLTVTSAQKNPTAFYLCACSGGQETQYFGPGTRLLVL.